This passage covers 10 T cell receptor beta chains from one sample sequenced in a study of response to subunit inactivated influenza vaccine. MiXCR, run by TCRdb on the RT-PCR reads, gives a single entry per CDR3 protein. The data show about half a million distinct CDR3 sequences, approximately 7.7% seen once. The source material was PBMCs from blood, sampled 23 months after vaccination. Receptors originate from a man between 45 and 75 years old who received an inactivated influenza vaccine.

This chain uses TRBV20-1 with TRBJ2-3; D may be TRBD1 (5 bases). The CDR3 runs 16 residues. Germline lookup yields CDR1 DFQATT and CDR2 SNEGSKA (reference sequence). V dropped 3 bases and J dropped 6 bases, with 22 bases sitting between them. The CDR3 DNA sequence: TGCAGTGCTAGTGGCGCCCTAGGGGATATTCTGGATACGCAGTATTTT. Its translation: CSASGALGDILDTQYF.

The sample holds many counts of this clonotype. V is TRBV20-1 and J is TRBJ2-3; 7 nucleotides align to TRBD1. There are 15 residues in the CDR3. CDR1 is DFQATT and CDR2 is SNEGSKA in the germline V gene (reference sequence). V was pared by 6 bases and J by 2 bases, with 11 bases of the junction left unmatched. CDR3 residues: CSAARRQGVTDTQYF. The CDR3 region has the DNA TGCAGTGCGGCCAGAAGACAGGGAGTCACAGATACGCAGTATTTT.

This chain connects TRBV30 to TRBJ2-1; 10 bases line up with TRBD2. The germline gives CDR1 GTSNPN, CDR2 SVGIG (reference sequence). The CDR3 runs 13 residues. Germline trimming cut 4 bases from V and 7 bases from J; bases unmatched to any gene: 4. The CDR3 loop is CAWTSGSWNEQFF. DNA for the CDR3: TGTGCCTGGACTAGCGGGAGTTGGAATGAGCAGTTCTTC.

This clonotype was found a few times. This chain uses TRBV20-1 with TRBJ2-5, with 7 bases identical to TRBD2. This CDR3 is 14 amino acids long. Germline trimming cut 1 base from V and 2 bases from J; bases unmatched to any gene: 4. The germline CDR1 and CDR2 sequences are DFQATT and SNEGSKA (reference sequence). The CDR3 reads CSARGTRDQETQYF. The DNA for the CDR3 is TGCAGTGCTAGAGGGACTAGGGATCAAGAGACCCAGTACTTC.

This sequence joins TRBV11-2 and TRBJ1-1; no clear D gene. V was clipped by 8 bases and J by 2 bases, with 12 bases between them. Germline assignment: CDR1 SGHAT and CDR2 FQNNGV. This CDR3 has 13 amino acids. The CDR3: CASAASGNTEAFF. The CDR3, as DNA: TGTGCCAGCGCCGCCTCAGGCAACACTGAAGCTTTCTTT.

This clonotype was picked up many times. The chain recombines TRBV12-3 or TRBV12-4 with TRBJ1-6; no clear D. The CDR3 is 14 residues long. V lost 5 bases to trimming and J lost 0 bases, with 5 bases between them. The chain's CDR3 is CASSTSSYNSPLHF. CDR3 sequence (DNA): TGTGCCAGCAGTACGAGCTCCTATAATTCACCCCTCCACTTT.

The chain joins TRBV12-3 or TRBV12-4 to TRBJ1-1; D might be TRBD1 (6 bases). The CDR3 extends over 13 amino acids. V lost 5 bases to trimming and J lost 6 bases, with 13 bases between them. The CDR3 region has the DNA TGTGCCAGCAGTCTGACAGGTGGGGCTGAAGCTTTCTTT. This codes for CASSLTGGAEAFF.

This clonotype occurred many times. This chain uses TRBV29-1 with TRBJ2-3; D may be TRBD1 (6 bases). The V gene lost 2 bases and the J gene lost 0 bases, with 12 bases spanning the gap. CDR1 is SQVTM and CDR2 is ANQGSEA in the germline V gene. The CDR3 has 15 residues. CDR3 sequence (DNA): TGCAGCGTTGAAAAGCCAGGGGCTAGCACAGATACGCAGTATTTT. Translating it yields CSVEKPGASTDTQYF.

This clonotype was detected a few times. The rearrangement joins TRBV4-1 to TRBJ2-3; tentative D call: TRBD2 (5 bases). Germline V gene data show CDR1 as MGHRA and CDR2 as YSYEKL. The V end was cut by 1 base, the J end by 4 bases, with 9 bases between. CDR3 size: 14 residues. The CDR3 reads CASSQGGRADTQYF. DNA for the CDR3: TGCGCCAGCAGCCAAGGAGGGCGGGCAGATACGCAGTATTTT.

The gene calls are TRBV29-1 and TRBJ2-1; TRBD2 might be the D (5 bases). The germline CDR1 and CDR2 sequences are SQVTM and ANQGSEA. V gave up 3 bases and J gave up 3 bases, with 12 bases separating them. The CDR3 has 14 amino acids. CDR3 nucleotides: TGCAGCGTTGATATCCAGCGGAACTACAATGAGCAGTTCTTC. Translated: CSVDIQRNYNEQFF.